The source of this T cell receptor beta chain is a study of blood T cells in healthy people across ages. Isolated PBMCs totaled at least 7 million in each sample. J gave up 4 bases and V 4 bases, and 8 bases lay outside the gene matches. Germline CDR1 and CDR2: SGHRS and YFSETQ. This CDR3 comprises 15 residues. General observations from the study: Long-lived and aged donors differed, with more naive CD4+ cells and higher diversity in the long-lived.

Primed by a sample-barcoded 5' primer and a J-beta primer mix, a second PCR proceeded for about 6 to 11 cycles. Each cDNA was tagged by a template-switch adaptor containing 12 random nucleotides. TCRdb reprocessed the 5' RACE reads via MiXCR and lists one record per CDR3 protein. This table has 1.5 million to 2 million distinct CDR3 sequences, under 30% appearing once. The table lists this clonotype with many counts. Its antigen remains unidentified. The chain is built from TRBV5-1 and TRBJ1-5; 7 bases map to TRBD1. The sequence was collected from a woman in her twenties or thirties in good health. The sample consisted of blood. CDR3: CASSSTGAVNQPQHF. CDR3 DNA sequence: TGCGCCAGCAGCAGCACAGGGGCGGTAAATCAGCCCCAGCATTTT.